Listed below are T cell receptor beta chains from one sample, sequenced in a study of blood T cell repertoires in COVID-19. TCRdb's copy holds only in-frame clones and misses some; the assay was immunoSEQ multiplex PCR. Among 98,000 or so clones listed, more than 70% were seen once. Source material: peripheral blood. These receptors all stem from a woman aged 60 to 75 in a cohort sampled during active or convalescent COVID-19. The CDR3 runs from the conserved cysteine through the conserved F or W. The D gene is left open where the match is weak. A clone size is listed for some rows: how often the clone was seen (once, few, many), or a class if it is expanded.

D gene,clone size,V gene,J gene,CDR3 DNA,CDR3 protein
-,-,TRBV6-5,TRBJ2-2,TGTGCCAGCAGTTATCCGGGTACCGGGGAGCTGTTTTTT,CASSYPGTGELFF
-,-,TRBV7-8,TRBJ2-5,TGTGCCAGCAGCCGACGTTCTGGCGGGCGGCGGGAGACCCAGTACTTC,CASSRRSGGRRETQYF
TRBD1,-,TRBV10-1,TRBJ2-1,TGCGCCAGCAGTGAGGAGTCGGGACAGGGGGCCCGGAATGAGCAGTTCTTC,CASSEESGQGARNEQFF
TRBD1,-,TRBV19,TRBJ2-1,TGTGCCAGTAGTATAGCGGACAGGGGGCCCTACAATGAGCAGTTCTTC,CASSIADRGPYNEQFF
TRBD2,-,TRBV28,TRBJ2-7,TGTGCCAGCAGTTGGGGGGGCTCCTACGAGCAGTACTTC,CASSWGGSYEQYF
-,-,TRBV15,TRBJ1-2,TGTGCCACCAGCAGAGACCTCGCGGGATATGGCTACACCTTC,CATSRDLAGYGYTF
TRBD1,-,TRBV6-2/TRBV6-3,TRBJ1-5,TGTGCCAGCAGTCAAACAGGGGATCAGCCCCAGCATTTT,CASSQTGDQPQHF
-,-,TRBV11-2,TRBJ2-7,TGTGCCAGCAGCTTATACAATACCTACGAGCAGTACTTC,CASSLYNTYEQYF
TRBD1,-,TRBV6-6,TRBJ1-2,TGTGCCAGCAGTCGACAGGGTAACTATGGCTACACCTTC,CASSRQGNYGYTF
-,-,TRBV5-6,TRBJ2-7,TGTGCCAGCAGCTATCTGTGGAGCGGAAACTCCTACGAGCAGTACTTC,CASSYLWSGNSYEQYF
-,-,TRBV30,TRBJ1-1,TGTGCCGCAGAAGGGGAGAACACTGAAGCTTTCTTT,CAAEGENTEAFF
TRBD2,-,TRBV10-2,TRBJ2-3,TGCGCCAGCAGTGGGACTAGGCGGGCCCTAGGTAGTACGCAGTATTTT,CASSGTRRALGSTQYF
TRBD1,-,TRBV10-3,TRBJ2-7,TGTGCCATCAGCACAGGGGGCTCTTACGAGCAGTACTTC,CAISTGGSYEQYF
-,-,TRBV6-2/TRBV6-3,TRBJ1-2,TGTGCCAGCAGTCACGGACCGCGGGCCGGCTATGGCTACACCTTC,CASSHGPRAGYGYTF
-,-,TRBV6-4,TRBJ2-6,TGTGCCAGCAGTGAAGCGCAAGGGGCCAACGTCCTGACTTTC,CASSEAQGANVLTF
-,-,TRBV6-6,TRBJ2-5,TGTGCCAGCAGCTTTGGCCCGGGACAGGGGGATAGCGGGGGGCCACGGACCCAGTACTTC,CASSFGPGQGDSGGPRTQYF
-,-,TRBV5-1,TRBJ1-2,TGCGCCACACCCCTGACAGCCCGGAACTATGGCTACACCTTC,CATPLTARNYGYTF
TRBD2,-,TRBV5-1,TRBJ2-2,TGCGCCAGCAGCCGTAGCGGGGGGAACACCGGGGAGCTGTTTTTT,CASSRSGGNTGELFF
TRBD1,once,TRBV5-4,TRBJ1-5,TGTGCCAGCAGCCTCCAGGGGGAGGAGCAGCCCCAGCATTTT,CASSLQGEEQPQHF
-,few,TRBV20-1,TRBJ2-7,TGCAGTGCTCGTGCGGGGACAGACGCTTCCTACGAGCAGTACTTC,CSARAGTDASYEQYF
TRBD1,-,TRBV29-1,TRBJ1-2,TGCAGCGTTGGACAGGGGGCAAATGGCTACACCTTC,CSVGQGANGYTF